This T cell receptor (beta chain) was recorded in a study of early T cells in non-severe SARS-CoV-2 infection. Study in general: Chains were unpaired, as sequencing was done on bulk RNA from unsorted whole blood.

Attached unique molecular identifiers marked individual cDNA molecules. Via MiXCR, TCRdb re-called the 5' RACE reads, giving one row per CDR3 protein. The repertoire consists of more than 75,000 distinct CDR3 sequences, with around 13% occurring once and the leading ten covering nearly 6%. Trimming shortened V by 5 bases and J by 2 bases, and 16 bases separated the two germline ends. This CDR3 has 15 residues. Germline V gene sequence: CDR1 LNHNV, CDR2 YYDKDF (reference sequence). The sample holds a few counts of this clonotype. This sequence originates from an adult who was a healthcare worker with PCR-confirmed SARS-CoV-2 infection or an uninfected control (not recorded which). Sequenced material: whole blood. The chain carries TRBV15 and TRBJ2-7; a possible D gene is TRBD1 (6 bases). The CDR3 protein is CATSLTGRDTYEQYF. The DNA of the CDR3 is TGTGCCACCAGCCTTACAGGGAGAGATACCTACGAGCAGTACTTC.